Listed below are T cell receptor beta chains from one sample, sequenced in a study of blood T cells in healthy people across ages. TCRdb recomputed calls from the 5' RACE reads with MiXCR, one row per CDR3 protein. The sample includes about 1.1 million distinct CDR3 sequences, around two fifths seen only once; the top ten take around 13%. The material sequenced was blood. The receptor set was obtained from a man aged 18 to 30 in good health. Both conserved end residues are part of each CDR3. A D gene is named only where the DNA matches it firmly. Where a row states a size, it is once, few, many or the class of an expanded clone; other rows omit it.

abundance: -
v_gene: TRBV20-1
j_gene: TRBJ2-2
d_gene: -
CDR3nt: TGCAGTGCCTCAAGGCCGGGACGGCAACCCAACACCGGGGAGCTGTTTTTT
CDR3aa: CSASRPGRQPNTGELFF

abundance: few
v_gene: TRBV29-1
j_gene: TRBJ1-1
d_gene: TRBD1
CDR3nt: TGCAGCGTTGAGACAGGGGAGAAAGCTTTCTTT
CDR3aa: CSVETGEKAFF

abundance: few
v_gene: TRBV6-1
j_gene: TRBJ1-2
d_gene: -
CDR3nt: TGTGCCAGCAGTGATAACCGGCTTGGAGGCTATGGCTACACCTTC
CDR3aa: CASSDNRLGGYGYTF

abundance: -
v_gene: TRBV7-9
j_gene: TRBJ2-5
d_gene: TRBD1
CDR3nt: TGTGCCAGCAGCTTAATTGGACAGGGGAGAGAGACCCAGTACTTC
CDR3aa: CASSLIGQGRETQYF

abundance: -
v_gene: TRBV2
j_gene: TRBJ2-6
d_gene: -
CDR3nt: TGTGCCAGCAACCGGGACATGAGCTCTGGGGCCGACGTCCTGACTTTC
CDR3aa: CASNRDMSSGADVLTF

abundance: once
v_gene: TRBV5-4
j_gene: TRBJ2-5
d_gene: TRBD2
CDR3nt: TGTGCCAGCAGGTCAGGACTAGCGGAACAAGAGACCCAGTACTTC
CDR3aa: CASRSGLAEQETQYF

abundance: few
v_gene: TRBV20-1
j_gene: TRBJ2-7
d_gene: -
CDR3nt: TGCAGTGCTAGAGATCCGGACGGACCACCGGACGAGCAGTACTTC
CDR3aa: CSARDPDGPPDEQYF

abundance: -
v_gene: TRBV3-1
j_gene: TRBJ1-2
d_gene: -
CDR3nt: TGTGCCAGCAGCCAAGATTCGGCGTCAGGCGACGGCACCTTC
CDR3aa: CASSQDSASGDGTF

abundance: -
v_gene: TRBV4-3
j_gene: TRBJ1-2
d_gene: -
CDR3nt: TGCGCCAGCAGCCAATCCGACGGAGGGAACTATGGCTACACCTTC
CDR3aa: CASSQSDGGNYGYTF

abundance: few
v_gene: TRBV6-2/TRBV6-3
j_gene: TRBJ2-5
d_gene: TRBD1
CDR3nt: TGTGCCAGCAGTCCCGGACAGGGTCACCAAGAGACCCAGTACTTC
CDR3aa: CASSPGQGHQETQYF

abundance: -
v_gene: TRBV5-1
j_gene: TRBJ2-3
d_gene: TRBD2
CDR3nt: TGCGCCAGCAGCTTGGTGGGTAGCGGGGGGACAGATACGCAGTATTTT
CDR3aa: CASSLVGSGGTDTQYF

abundance: -
v_gene: TRBV11-2
j_gene: TRBJ1-6
d_gene: -
CDR3nt: TGTGCCAGCAGCTTATCTAAGCACTCCTATAATTCACCCCTCCACTTT
CDR3aa: CASSLSKHSYNSPLHF

abundance: few
v_gene: TRBV7-9
j_gene: TRBJ1-1
d_gene: -
CDR3nt: TGTGCCAGCAGCTTAGGGGGTATCGACCTGAACACTGAAGCTTTCTTT
CDR3aa: CASSLGGIDLNTEAFF

abundance: -
v_gene: TRBV6-2/TRBV6-3
j_gene: TRBJ2-1
d_gene: -
CDR3nt: TGTGCCAGCGGGGAACTCCATAGGGGTGAGCAGTTCTTC
CDR3aa: CASGELHRGEQFF

abundance: -
v_gene: TRBV19
j_gene: TRBJ2-1
d_gene: -
CDR3nt: TGTGCCAGTAGTATGAGTAGAGACGAGACCCAGTTCTTC
CDR3aa: CASSMSRDETQFF

abundance: many
v_gene: TRBV4-2
j_gene: TRBJ2-1
d_gene: -
CDR3nt: TGTGCCAGCAGCCAAGATCTCCAGAGCTCCTACAATGAGCAGTTCTTC
CDR3aa: CASSQDLQSSYNEQFF

abundance: -
v_gene: TRBV5-5
j_gene: TRBJ1-2
d_gene: TRBD1
CDR3nt: TGTGCCAGCAGCTTGAAGGGGACAGGGGGCGAGGGTAGCTATGGCTACACCTTC
CDR3aa: CASSLKGTGGEGSYGYTF

abundance: -
v_gene: TRBV6-6
j_gene: TRBJ2-6
d_gene: -
CDR3nt: TGTGCCAGCAGTCGTCAGGGGCCTGGGGCCAACGTCCTGACTTTC
CDR3aa: CASSRQGPGANVLTF

abundance: -
v_gene: TRBV5-5
j_gene: TRBJ1-4
d_gene: -
CDR3nt: TGTGCCAGCAGCATGACAGGTGGAACTAATGAAAAACTGTTTTTT
CDR3aa: CASSMTGGTNEKLFF

abundance: -
v_gene: TRBV12-3/TRBV12-4
j_gene: TRBJ1-5
d_gene: -
CDR3nt: TGTGCCAGCAGTTTTGGGGAACATAGCAATCAGCCCCAGCATTTT
CDR3aa: CASSFGEHSNQPQHF

abundance: few
v_gene: TRBV20-1
j_gene: TRBJ1-5
d_gene: TRBD1
CDR3nt: TGCAGTGCACCACAGGGGGGAAGCAATCAGCCCCAGCATTTT
CDR3aa: CSAPQGGSNQPQHF

abundance: -
v_gene: TRBV9
j_gene: TRBJ1-2
d_gene: TRBD1
CDR3nt: TGTGCCAGCAGCGGCAAGACAGGGGTGTTTGGCTACACCTTC
CDR3aa: CASSGKTGVFGYTF

abundance: -
v_gene: TRBV4-2
j_gene: TRBJ2-5
d_gene: -
CDR3nt: TGTGCCAGCAGCCAAGAGGCAGGGCTCGGAGAAGAGACCCAGTACTTC
CDR3aa: CASSQEAGLGEETQYF

abundance: -
v_gene: TRBV20-1
j_gene: TRBJ2-7
d_gene: TRBD2
CDR3nt: TGCAGTGCTCCCGCCCAGGGACTAGCGAACTCCTACGAGCAGTACTTC
CDR3aa: CSAPAQGLANSYEQYF

abundance: -
v_gene: TRBV5-6
j_gene: TRBJ1-1
d_gene: TRBD1
CDR3nt: TGTGCCAGCAGCTTTTCCGACAGGGGGAACACTGAAGCTTTCTTT
CDR3aa: CASSFSDRGNTEAFF

abundance: -
v_gene: TRBV6-6
j_gene: TRBJ1-1
d_gene: -
CDR3nt: TGTGCCAGCAGTGACCCAGGGATGAACACTGAAGCTTTCTTT
CDR3aa: CASSDPGMNTEAFF

abundance: few
v_gene: TRBV11-2
j_gene: TRBJ1-2
d_gene: -
CDR3nt: TGTGCCAGCAGCTTAGAAAGGCGGTCAGATGGCTACACCTTC
CDR3aa: CASSLERRSDGYTF

abundance: -
v_gene: TRBV4-2
j_gene: TRBJ1-1
d_gene: -
CDR3nt: TGTGCCAGCAGCCGAGGGAACAGCATGAACACTGAAGCTTTCTTT
CDR3aa: CASSRGNSMNTEAFF

abundance: few
v_gene: TRBV6-5
j_gene: TRBJ1-2
d_gene: -
CDR3nt: TGTGCCAGCAGCTCACGGCGGGAAGCTTATGGCTACACCTTC
CDR3aa: CASSSRREAYGYTF

abundance: few
v_gene: TRBV6-2/TRBV6-3
j_gene: TRBJ2-1
d_gene: TRBD2
CDR3nt: TGTGCCAGCAGTTACTCGAAGCGGGGGTACTACAATGAGCAGTTCTTC
CDR3aa: CASSYSKRGYYNEQFF

abundance: -
v_gene: TRBV7-6
j_gene: TRBJ2-5
d_gene: TRBD1
CDR3nt: TGTGCCAGCAGCAGAGGGACAGGGGAAAACAATGAGCAGTACTTC
CDR3aa: CASSRGTGENNEQYF

abundance: -
v_gene: TRBV7-7
j_gene: TRBJ1-6
d_gene: -
CDR3nt: TGTGCCAGCAGCCTTCGGGGGAGTGAATTCGGTTCACCCCTCCACTTT
CDR3aa: CASSLRGSEFGSPLHF

abundance: -
v_gene: TRBV20-1
j_gene: TRBJ1-1
d_gene: TRBD1
CDR3nt: TGCAGTGCTAGAGTCGGAGGGGGCAACACTGGAGCTTTCTTT
CDR3aa: CSARVGGGNTGAFF

abundance: -
v_gene: TRBV9
j_gene: TRBJ1-1
d_gene: TRBD1
CDR3nt: TGTGCCAGCAGCCCCGAGGGACAGGTGAACACTGAAGCTTTCTTT
CDR3aa: CASSPEGQVNTEAFF

abundance: few
v_gene: TRBV19
j_gene: TRBJ1-2
d_gene: -
CDR3nt: TGTGCCAGTAGTAAGATGGACGGTGGAAACTATGGCTACACCTTC
CDR3aa: CASSKMDGGNYGYTF

abundance: -
v_gene: TRBV20-1
j_gene: TRBJ2-3
d_gene: -
CDR3nt: TGCAGTGCTATAGGGGCTAGCGCTAGCACAGATACGCAGTATTTT
CDR3aa: CSAIGASASTDTQYF

abundance: -
v_gene: TRBV2
j_gene: TRBJ1-1
d_gene: -
CDR3nt: TGTGCCAGCAGGGAAGATCTGTCCACTGAAGCTTTCTTT
CDR3aa: CASREDLSTEAFF

abundance: few
v_gene: TRBV6-5
j_gene: TRBJ1-4
d_gene: TRBD1
CDR3nt: TGTGCCAGCAGTTACTCGCCGGACAGGCAAAATGAAAAACTGTTTTTT
CDR3aa: CASSYSPDRQNEKLFF

abundance: -
v_gene: TRBV15
j_gene: TRBJ1-2
d_gene: -
CDR3nt: TGTGCCACCAGCAGAGATAAGGTGAATCGGCTCCGTAACTATGGCCACACCTTC
CDR3aa: CATSRDKVNRLRNYGHTF

abundance: few
v_gene: TRBV19
j_gene: TRBJ2-7
d_gene: -
CDR3nt: TGTGCCAGTAGTATGACAGACAATAATTACTACGAGCAGTACTTC
CDR3aa: CASSMTDNNYYEQYF

abundance: -
v_gene: TRBV4-2
j_gene: TRBJ2-3
d_gene: TRBD2
CDR3nt: TGTGCCAGCAGCCAAGATCTGACTAGCGAAGATACGCAGTATTTT
CDR3aa: CASSQDLTSEDTQYF

abundance: -
v_gene: TRBV20-1
j_gene: TRBJ1-2
d_gene: -
CDR3nt: -
CDR3aa: CGRDSRDYGCTF

abundance: few
v_gene: TRBV6-5
j_gene: TRBJ2-3
d_gene: TRBD2
CDR3nt: TGTGCCAGCAGTTACGAGGCTGGGACTAGTTTAGATACGCAGTATTTT
CDR3aa: CASSYEAGTSLDTQYF

abundance: -
v_gene: TRBV5-6
j_gene: TRBJ1-4
d_gene: TRBD1
CDR3nt: TGTGCCAGCAGCTCCATTGAAGGGGGCAATGAAAAACTGTTTTTT
CDR3aa: CASSSIEGGNEKLFF

abundance: -
v_gene: TRBV12-3/TRBV12-4
j_gene: TRBJ2-7
d_gene: TRBD2
CDR3nt: TGTGCCAGCAGCCGAACCCGCGGGGGGGATTACGAGCAGTACTTC
CDR3aa: CASSRTRGGDYEQYF

abundance: -
v_gene: TRBV6-6
j_gene: TRBJ1-5
d_gene: -
CDR3nt: TGTGCCAGCAGTTACGGCCAGAGGGGCAATCAGCCCCAGCATTTT
CDR3aa: CASSYGQRGNQPQHF

abundance: -
v_gene: TRBV5-1
j_gene: TRBJ1-1
d_gene: -
CDR3nt: TGCGCCAGCAGCTCCTCAGGGGTTGGGAACACTGAAGCTTTCTTT
CDR3aa: CASSSSGVGNTEAFF

abundance: -
v_gene: TRBV6-5
j_gene: TRBJ1-1
d_gene: -
CDR3nt: TGTGCCAGCAGTTACGTACAGCTGAACACTGAAGCTTTCTTT
CDR3aa: CASSYVQLNTEAFF